One sample yielded the 21 T cell receptor beta chains listed below, sequenced in a study of shared clonotypes between healthy human individuals. Using immunoSEQ multiplex PCR, the repertoire was profiled, and TCRdb retains in-frame clones only, with some absent. Counted here are over 2 million clones, 95% occurring once; the ten biggest clones make up around 0.13%. The material sequenced was naive CD4+ T cells sorted from blood. As for subset: CD45RA+ positively selected. The receptors derive from a man aged 18 to 29 in good health.

CDR3 in amino acids: CASSRTSGYYEQYF. In DNA form, the CDR3 reads TGTGCCAGCAGCCGGACTAGCGGGTACTACGAGCAGTACTTC. This sequence joins TRBV9 and TRBJ2-7; 11 bases are shared with TRBD2. The CDR3 loop spans 14 amino acids. Germline V CDR1 and CDR2: SGDLS, YYNGEE. V lost 4 bases, J lost 3 bases, and 3 bases stayed unmatched.

The chain recombines TRBV6-4 with TRBJ2-3; TRBD2 matches at 7 bases. Looked up from germline, CDR1 is MRHNA and CDR2 is SNTAGT. This CDR3 is built from 14 residues. J lost 4 bases, V lost 5 bases, and 6 bases had no gene match. CDR3 sequence reads: CASSSGMISDTQYF. CDR3 bases: TGTGCCAGCAGTAGCGGGATGATATCAGATACGCAGTATTTT.

The chain joins TRBV5-4 to TRBJ2-5; D is unclear. V lost 2 bases to trimming and J lost 1 base, with 6 bases between them. Germline V gene lookup returns CDR1 SGHNT and CDR2 YYREEE (reference sequence). The length of the CDR3 is 13 residues. For the CDR3, the DNA is TGTGCCAGCAGCTTTTCGGTCCAAGAGACCCAGTACTTC. It specifies CASSFSVQETQYF.

Of note for this clone: Other nucleotide sequences from this sample produce the same CDR3. The rearrangement uses TRBV6-1 and TRBJ1-1; a weak D match, TRBD1 (6 bases). Germline lookup yields CDR1 MNHNS and CDR2 SASEGT. Trimming stripped 1 base from V and 4 bases from J, with 13 bases between. The CDR3 consists of 15 residues. CDR3 bases: TGTGCCAGCAGTGAAGTGGGGGGAGGGGGCACTGAAGCTTTCTTT. This codes for CASSEVGGGGTEAFF.

The DNA for the CDR3 is TGTGCCAGCAGTCAAATGAGGACTAGCCTATCCTACGAGCAGTACTTC. Residues: CASSQMRTSLSYEQYF. The rearrangement joins TRBV6-6 to TRBJ2-7; 8 positions agree with TRBD2. V was clipped by 5 bases and J by 1 base; unmatched bases: 10. Germline V CDR1 and CDR2: MNHNY, SVGAGI (reference sequence). The CDR3 runs to 16 residues.

This chain links TRBV2 with TRBJ2-7; possibly TRBD1 for D (6 bases). CDR1 is SNHLY, CDR2 FYNNEI, per germline. This CDR3 contains 15 residues. Between the trimmed V and J ends, which lost 0 bases and 6 bases, there was a span of 15 bases. Here the CDR3 DNA reads TGTGCCAGCAGTGAAGCGGCGAGGTCAGGGGTCGAGCAGTACTTC. This translates into CASSEAARSGVEQYF.

This chain connects TRBV5-4 to TRBJ2-2; D is possibly TRBD2 (5 bases). Trimming left V 2 bases short and J 6 bases short, with 8 bases between. The CDR3 covers 13 residues. Per germline, CDR1 SGHNT and CDR2 YYREEE (reference sequence). CDR3 residues: CASSFGLAGELFF. In nucleotides, the CDR3 is TGTGCCAGCAGCTTCGGACTTGCCGGGGAGCTGTTTTTT. The variable domain in full, completed from reference TRBV5-4 and TRBJ2-2, reads ETGVTQSPTHLIKTRGQQVTLRCSSQSGHNTVSWYQQALGQGPQFIFQYYREEENGRGNFPPRFSGLQFPNYSSELNVNALELDDSALYLCASSFGLAGELFFGEGSRLTVL.

The genes are TRBV5-8 and TRBJ2-1; perhaps TRBD2 as D (6 bases). Germline CDR1 and CDR2: SGHTS and YDEGEE. The CDR3 is made up of 13 amino acids. Trimming shortened V by 4 bases and J by 6 bases, and 11 bases separated the two germline ends. CDR3: CASSLTRRNEQFF. In DNA form, the CDR3 reads TGTGCCAGCAGCCTGACTAGACGCAATGAGCAGTTCTTC.

The chain is built from TRBV7-2 and TRBJ2-5; 10 nucleotides match TRBD1. The CDR3 is made up of 15 amino acids. Germline trimming cut 4 bases from V and 5 bases from J; bases unmatched to any gene: 7. Germline loops: CDR1 SGHTA, CDR2 FQGNSA. Here the CDR3 DNA reads TGTGCCAGCAGCTGGGGACAGGGGATTGGGGAGACCCAGTACTTC. Translating gives CASSWGQGIGETQYF.

Turning to this clone: In the same sample, other DNA sequences code for this CDR3. V and J are TRBV18 and TRBJ2-7; 13 nucleotides match TRBD2. J was trimmed by 3 bases and V by 6 bases; bases with no gene match: 2. CDR1 is KGHSH, CDR2 LQKENI, per germline. The CDR3 sequence is 14 residues long. This CDR3 reads CASSGTSGIYEQYF. Here the CDR3 DNA reads TGTGCCAGCTCCGGGACTAGCGGGATCTACGAGCAGTACTTC.

CDR3 residues: CASSPNPIAGTEAFF. CDR3 bases: TGCGCCAGCAGCCCCAATCCTATCGCCGGGACTGAAGCTTTCTTT. The chain uses TRBV5-1 and TRBJ1-1; D is uncertain. The V gene's germline CDR1 is SGHRS and CDR2 YFSETQ. This CDR3 comprises 15 residues. Trimming removed 4 bases from V and 5 bases from J, with 18 bases in between.

This clone was counted only a few times. The rearrangement uses TRBV29-1 and TRBJ2-5; 7 bases are a match to TRBD1. The J call is doubtful: the DNA matches TRBJ2-7 better. The CDR3 contains 13 residues. The germline V gene has CDR1 SQVTM and CDR2 ANQGSEA. The CDR3 region has the DNA TGCAGCGTTGAATCCGGGACAGTCTACGAGCAGTACTTC. Translation gives CSVESGTVYEQYF.

The V call is TRBV4-1, the J call TRBJ1-3; D might be TRBD1 (6 bases). CDR1 is MGHRA, CDR2 YSYEKL, per germline. The CDR3 loop spans 15 amino acids. Trimming pared 4 bases from V and 4 bases from J, leaving 14 bases between. CDR3 in DNA: TGCGCCAGCAGCCGGGACGGACAGAGAGGAAACACCATATATTTT. Translated: CASSRDGQRGNTIYF.

This chain joins TRBV9 and TRBJ2-4; possible D gene TRBD1, 5 bases. Trimming took off 0 bases at V and 6 bases at J, with 16 bases between the two ends. Germline lookup yields CDR1 SGDLS and CDR2 YYNGEE. The CDR3 is made up of 16 amino acids. This CDR3 is CASSVEASGSINIQYF. DNA of the CDR3: TGTGCCAGCAGCGTAGAGGCTTCAGGGTCCATAAACATTCAGTACTTC.

About this clone: Other DNA sequences in this sample translate to the same CDR3. The chain employs TRBV10-3 and TRBJ1-2, with 8 bases fitting TRBD1. With 0 bases clipped from V and 4 bases from J, the junction kept 4 bases outside the gene matches. Germline CDR1 and CDR2: ENHRY and SYGVKD. The CDR3 extends over 15 amino acids. CDR3 loop: CAISESGTGSYGYTF. In DNA, the CDR3 is TGTGCCATCAGTGAGTCCGGGACAGGCTCCTATGGCTACACCTTC.

The V and J genes are TRBV4-1 and TRBJ1-5; TRBD1 might be the D (5 bases). The CDR3 is made up of 17 amino acids. The germline V and J ends were trimmed by 1 base and 7 bases, with 20 bases remaining between them. Germline-derived CDR1 and CDR2 are MGHRA and YSYEKL. The CDR3 coding sequence is TGCGCCAGCAGCCAAGGCGAATTCAGGGAAATTGGCCAGCCCCAGCATTTT. It codes for CASSQGEFREIGQPQHF.

The genes are TRBV19 and TRBJ2-5; either TRBD1 or TRBD2 may fit D (5 bases each). The germline CDR1 and CDR2 sequences are LNHDA and SQIVND (reference sequence). Deletions cut 0 bases from V and 5 bases from J, with 13 bases between. This CDR3 region has 15 residues. CDR3 DNA sequence: TGTGCCAGTAGTATAGATCTGAGGGGCCGGGAGACCCAGTACTTC. As protein: CASSIDLRGRETQYF.

This clone occurred once. This rearrangement joins TRBV4-3 to TRBJ2-7; 9 bases are shared with TRBD2. The length of the CDR3 is 16 residues. The germline CDR1 and CDR2 sequences are LGHNA and YSLEER. V lost 1 base to trimming and J lost 4 bases; unmatched junction nucleotides: 8. The CDR3 DNA follows: TGCGCCAGCAGCCAAGGCTCGCTAGCGGGAAGGTACGAGCAGTACTTC. This codes for CASSQGSLAGRYEQYF.

This clone came up once. The chain couples TRBV10-3 to TRBJ2-5; D is unclear. This CDR3 has 12 residues. Germline CDR1 is ENHRY and CDR2 is SYGVKD. Deletions cut 3 bases from V and 5 bases from J, with 7 bases between. In DNA, the CDR3 is TGTGCCATCAGTGAATATTCGGAGACCCAGTACTTC. It translates to CAISEYSETQYF.

The chain has TRBV6-5 and TRBJ2-3; tentatively, D is TRBD2 (5 bases). V gave up 2 bases and J gave up 0 bases, with 12 bases separating them. The CDR3 contains 16 residues. The germline CDR1 and CDR2 sequences are MNHEY and SVGAGI. DNA of the CDR3: TGTGCCAGCAGTTACATGGACTCCTTAAGCACAGATACGCAGTATTTT. As protein: CASSYMDSLSTDTQYF.

The chain joins TRBV2 to TRBJ2-7, with D unclear. Germline values: CDR1 SNHLY, CDR2 FYNNEI. V lost 4 bases, J lost 5 bases, and 9 bases lay in between. The CDR3 length is 12 residues. The DNA for the CDR3 is TGTGCCAGCAGTGTGGGCAGGAACGAGCAGTACTTC. Translation: CASSVGRNEQYF.